The 14 T cell receptor beta chains below were found in one sample sequenced in a study of CD8 T cells in Susac syndrome. The authors reverse transcribed roughly 0.5 to 1 ug RNA with random hexamers. TCRdb reanalysed the immunoSEQ multiplex PCR reads using MiXCR and keeps one entry per CDR3 protein. The repertoire includes about 120,000 distinct CDR3 sequences, approximately 94% of them detected once, and 0.095% to 0.1% sits in the top ten. The material sequenced was CD4+ T cells from PBMCs. All receptors come from a human donor in good health.

The chain carries TRBV4-3 and TRBJ2-4; D is possibly TRBD1 (6 bases). Germline V gene data show CDR1 as LGHNA and CDR2 as YSLEER. V was clipped by 1 base and J by 6 bases, with 13 bases between them. The CDR3 has 15 amino acids. DNA for the CDR3: TGCGCCAGCAGCCAAGTTGTGGGGGCAGGAAACATTCAGTACTTC. It yields the protein CASSQVVGAGNIQYF.

The chain carries TRBV9 and TRBJ2-2; possibly TRBD1 for D (6 bases). Germline assignment: CDR1 SGDLS and CDR2 YYNGEE. Trimming took off 4 bases at V and 0 bases at J, with 22 bases between the two ends. The CDR3 extends over 19 amino acids. The CDR3 loop is CASSPGSRWTEPNTGELFF. CDR3 nucleotides: TGTGCCAGCAGCCCGGGCAGTAGATGGACAGAGCCGAACACCGGGGAGCTGTTTTTT.

The J gene is TRBJ2-7, the V gene TRBV29-1; 7 bases are a match to TRBD1. The trim removed 7 bases at V and 2 bases at J, leaving 5 bases unmatched. This CDR3 is built from 12 residues. In germline, CDR1 is SQVTM, CDR2 ANQGSEA. The CDR3 DNA sequence: TGCAGCGGCCGGGACAGCACCTACGAGCAGTACTTC. The encoded protein is CSGRDSTYEQYF.

This clonotype has more than one count but fewer than ten. The V call is TRBV12-3 or TRBV12-4, the J call TRBJ2-2, with D possibly TRBD1 on 6 matching bases. The CDR3 is made up of 14 amino acids. Trimming took 1 base from V and 5 from J, leaving 8 bases between them. CDR3 sequence reads: CASSLGQGTGELFF. DNA for the CDR3: TGTGCCAGCAGTTTAGGGCAGGGGACCGGGGAGCTGTTTTTT.

The chain recombines TRBV7-9 with TRBJ2-5, with a tentative D call TRBD1 (5 bases). The CDR3 spans 15 residues. Germline CDR1 SEHNR, CDR2 FQNEAQ (reference sequence). Trimming cost V 2 bases and J 5 bases, with 15 bases left between them. CDR3 nucleotide sequence: TGTGCCAGCAGCTTAAGTGGGGCGGACGGTGAGACCCAGTACTTC. This gives the protein CASSLSGADGETQYF.

V gene TRBV29-1 combines with J gene TRBJ1-1; D is uncertain. The CDR3 is made up of 14 amino acids. With 7 bases removed from V and 3 bases from J, the gap between germline ends came to 18 bases. Germline CDR1 and CDR2: SQVTM and ANQGSEA. The CDR3 sequence: CSARRIPSDTEAFF. For the CDR3, the DNA is TGCAGCGCCCGCCGGATCCCTTCGGACACTGAAGCTTTCTTT.

The rearrangement uses TRBV10-3 and TRBJ2-5; 8 bases align to TRBD2. CDR3 length: 13 residues. V was clipped by 8 bases and J by 2 bases; unmatched bases: 4. Germline V gene data show CDR1 as ENHRY and CDR2 as SYGVKD. The chain's CDR3 is CAIATSGQETQYF. DNA for the CDR3: TGTGCCATCGCAACTAGCGGACAAGAGACCCAGTACTTC.

The chain uses TRBV25-1 and TRBJ2-2, with TRBD2 matching 8 bases. Germline-derived CDR1 and CDR2 are MGHDK and SYGVNS. Trimming cost V 6 bases and J 6 bases; bases outside gene matches: 9. The length of the CDR3 is 15 residues. Here the CDR3 DNA reads TGTGCCAGCAGGGCTACGGGAGGGTATTCCGGGGAGCTGTTTTTT. Protein product: CASRATGGYSGELFF.

This chain joins TRBV5-6 and TRBJ2-7; D is uncertain. This CDR3 has 13 amino acids. V lost 0 bases, J lost 6 bases, and 10 bases lay in between. CDR1 SGHDT and CDR2 YYEEEE come from the germline V gene. The CDR3 DNA reads as TGTGCCAGCAGCTTGGTAAGGGCCCGCGAGCAGTACTTC. This translates into CASSLVRAREQYF.

The V and J genes are TRBV9 and TRBJ1-1, with TRBD1 matching over 9 bases. The germline CDR1 and CDR2 sequences are SGDLS and YYNGEE. This CDR3 region has 14 residues. The trim removed 4 bases at V and 4 bases at J, leaving 5 bases unmatched. The CDR3 nucleotides read TGTGCCAGCAGCAAAACAGGGGGCACCACTGAAGCTTTCTTT. It encodes CASSKTGGTTEAFF.

The chain carries TRBV24-1 and TRBJ2-1; 7 positions match TRBD1. Per germline, CDR1 KGHDR and CDR2 SFDVKD. The CDR3 has 18 amino acids. Losses at the gene ends were 3 bases for V and 6 bases for J; bases not matched to a gene: 16. CDR3 in DNA: TGTGCCACCAGTGATGTCCCTGGACAGGCCTCTCCCCCCAATGAGCAGTTCTTC. This gives the protein CATSDVPGQASPPNEQFF.

The rearrangement uses TRBV12-5 and TRBJ2-7; no firm D call. CDR1 is LGHNT and CDR2 is FRNRAP in the germline V gene. V gave up 4 bases and J gave up 9 bases, with 7 bases separating them. This CDR3 has 10 residues. Here the CDR3 reads CASGSRAQYF. CDR3 bases: TGTGCTAGTGGTTCCCGCGCGCAGTACTTC. Looking up the rest from reference TRBV12-5 and TRBJ2-7 gives the full variable domain: DARVTQTPRHKVTEMGQEVTMRCQPILGHNTVFWYRQTMMQGLELLAYFRNRAPLDDSGMPKDRFSAEMPDATLATLKIQPSEPRDSAVYFCASGSRAQYFGPGTRLTVT.

V usage is TRBV10-2 and J usage is TRBJ2-3, with D perhaps matching TRBD2 (5 bases). V lost 10 bases and J 4 bases, leaving 15 bases between the germline ends. Germline CDR1 is WSHSY and CDR2 is SAAADI. The CDR3 runs to 13 residues. CDR3 bases: TGCGCCACCGGACCTGGCGGGTCAGATACGCAGTATTTT. Protein product: CATGPGGSDTQYF.

J is TRBJ1-2 and V is TRBV30; D ambiguous. This CDR3 spans 14 amino acids. Between the trimmed V and J ends, which lost 0 bases and 6 bases, there was a span of 14 bases. Per the germline V gene, CDR1 is GTSNPN and CDR2 is SVGIG (reference sequence). The CDR3, as DNA: TGTGCCTGGAGTGTAAGTTTCCCGAGGGATGGCTACACCTTC. It specifies CAWSVSFPRDGYTF.